This entry concerns a single TCR beta chain. Antigen: not known. 60 Vbeta and 13 Jbeta primers were used in PCR. Some clones are missing from TCRdb's copy, which holds only in-frame ones; the method was immunoSEQ multiplex PCR. The sample lists around 140,000 clones; 75% to 80% were seen once. These data come from a study of cytomegalovirus exposure and HLA in healthy donors. Points from the study as a whole: Earlier analysis yielded a pattern in which most TCR beta V segments were productive about 90% or about 30% of the time. A cluster of highly shared sequence variants was likely a sequencing artifact. Later analysis indicated greater clonal expansion among HLA-associated TCR beta chains than among equally common other chains.

The V gene's germline CDR1 is MNHEY and CDR2 SMNVEV (reference sequence). The V gene end was trimmed by 3 bases and the J gene end by 10 bases; junction bases not matched to a gene: 5. CDR3 size: 13 residues. V and J are TRBV27 and TRBJ2-1, with TRBD1 identical over 8 bases. This receptor was taken from a male donor in good health and CMV-seronegative. Sequencing was carried out using PBMCs. The CDR3 DNA reads as TGTGCCAGCAGTTTCTCCACAGGGGGAGAGCAGTTCTTC. This translates into CASSFSTGGEQFF.